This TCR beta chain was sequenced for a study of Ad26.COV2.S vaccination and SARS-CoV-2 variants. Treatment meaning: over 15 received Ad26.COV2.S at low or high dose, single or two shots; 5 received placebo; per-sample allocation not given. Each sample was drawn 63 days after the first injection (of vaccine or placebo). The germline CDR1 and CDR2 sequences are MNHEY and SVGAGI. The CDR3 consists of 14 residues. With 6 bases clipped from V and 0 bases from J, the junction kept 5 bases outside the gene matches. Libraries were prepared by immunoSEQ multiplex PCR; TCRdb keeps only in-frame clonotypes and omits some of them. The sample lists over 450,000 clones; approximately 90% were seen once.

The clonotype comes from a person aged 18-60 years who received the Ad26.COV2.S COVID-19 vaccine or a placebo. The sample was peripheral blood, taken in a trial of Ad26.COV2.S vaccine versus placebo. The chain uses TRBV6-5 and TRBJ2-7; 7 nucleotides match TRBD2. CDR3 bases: TGTGCCAGCAGGTGGGACTACAACTCCTACGAGCAGTACTTC. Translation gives CASRWDYNSYEQYF.